The clone carrying this T cell receptor (beta chain) was seen a single time. The sample carries other DNA sequences with the same CDR3. Clones were sequenced by immunoSEQ multiplex PCR, and TCRdb holds only the in-frame ones, with some missing. The table has about 72,000 clones, roughly nine tenths seen once. The data stem from a study of T cell clones after liver transplantation. Study summary: Until 12-24 months post-transplant, subjects got standard immunosuppression and no induction. At least one year of complete immunosuppression withdrawal without enzymes over twice normal defined tolerance. Draws occurred before transplant, before withdrawal, and after complete or failed withdrawal.

The CDR3 contains 12 residues. Trimming pared 3 bases from V and 2 bases from J, leaving 3 bases between. The V gene's germline CDR1 is KGHSH and CDR2 LQKENI. The origin of this receptor is a human donor who received a liver transplant. Specimen: CD4+ T cells from blood, collected before liver transplant. This sequence joins TRBV18 and TRBJ2-3; D uncertain. This CDR3 reads CASSPSTDTQYF. DNA of the CDR3: TGTGCCAGCTCACCGTCCACAGATACGCAGTATTTT. The full variable domain, rest sourced from reference TRBV18 and TRBJ2-3, is NAGVMQNPRHLVRRRGQEARLRCSPMKGHSHVYWYRQLPEEGLKFMVYLQKENIIDESGMPKERFSAEFPKEGPSILRIQQVVRGDSAAYFCASSPSTDTQYFGPGTRLTVL.